The clone carrying this TCR beta chain was counted a few times. This entry comes from a study of blood T cell repertoires in COVID-19. Turning to the study itself: Acute and convalescent COVID-19 samples came from the United States, Italy and Spain. The cDNA or gDNA used as material had been derived from T cells, B-cell-depleted T cells, or PBMCs.

This CDR3 has 12 residues. CDR1 and CDR2 (germline): KGHSH, LQKENI. V lost 2 bases and J lost 9, with 8 bases in between. Authors' data handling: Amplification of reference gene primers was used by the study to estimate nucleated cell counts. Generated by immunoSEQ multiplex PCR, the TCRdb table keeps only in-frame clones and is missing some. That table gives V, J and clone size, and the DNA gave D and trimming. The table has some 380,000 clones, about 80% seen once. The chain recombines TRBV18 with TRBJ2-1; D not resolved. This sequence was found in a human donor with acute or convalescent COVID-19. The donor label of this sample is uncertain. The source material was peripheral blood. For the CDR3, the DNA is TGTGCCAGCTCACCAGGTCGGGTTGAGCAGTTCTTC. Its translation is CASSPGRVEQFF.